This T cell receptor (beta chain) originates from a study of cytomegalovirus exposure and HLA in healthy donors. Looking at the study overall: Unique TCRs numbering roughly 85 million, obtained from HLA-typed donors, made up an early data release. Whole-study findings and limits: In vitro data verified a few CMV-associated chains as specific for CMV antigens. In a later analysis, TCR beta V- and J-gene trimming showed a link to a missense DCLRE1C variant. Prior analysis indicated that the majority of TCR beta V segments exhibited productivity approximately 87% or approximately 30% of the time.

About this clone itself: Its antigen is undetermined.

The ends were cut back, 1 base at V and 1 base at J, with 8 bases in the middle. The germline V gene has CDR1 SGHRS and CDR2 YFSETQ. The CDR3 has 14 amino acids. Use of 60 Vbeta and 13 Jbeta primers characterized the PCR. The assay was immunoSEQ multiplex PCR, and TCRdb's table has in-frame clones only and misses some. The profile covers around 130,000 clones, with approximately 88% appearing a single time and roughly 0.5% taken by the ten largest. Sequenced sample: PBMCs. This clonotype was sampled from a woman between 40 and 50 years old in good health and CMV-seronegative. The genes are TRBV5-1 and TRBJ2-5; D call uncertain. The CDR3 protein is CASSLSAAQETQYF. CDR3 DNA sequence: TGCGCCAGCAGCTTGTCGGCGGCCCAAGAGACCCAGTACTTC. Using reference TRBV5-1 and TRBJ2-5 for the parts outside the CDR3, the full variable domain is KAGVTQTPRYLIKTRGQQVTLSCSPISGHRSVSWYQQTPGQGLQFLFEYFSETQRNKGNFPGRFSGRQFSNSRSEMNVSTLELGDSALYLCASSLSAAQETQYFGPGTRLLVL.